What follows describes a single T cell receptor beta chain. No antigen is known for it. V lost 1 base, J lost 2 bases, and 5 bases stayed unmatched. The CDR3 totals 17 residues. The germline CDR1 and CDR2 sequences are LGHNA and YSLEER. This entry is derived from a study of blood T cells in healthy people across ages. Study results and caveats: Age showed a roughly linear inverse relationship with TCR beta diversity per million T cells.

Healthy Caucasian individuals from Russia aged roughly 6 to 90 served as donors. Isolation per sample recovered at least 6 million PBMCs. Through a sample-barcoded 5' primer and a J-beta primer mix, a second PCR was run for about 7 to 12 cycles. Through a template-switch adaptor with 12 random nucleotides, each cDNA molecule received a tag. TCRdb ran MiXCR on the 5' RACE reads and lists one entry per CDR3 protein. This table holds roughly 680,000 distinct CDR3 sequences, approximately 50% found once. The source is a woman aged 55-69 years in good health. The rearrangement joins TRBV4-3 to TRBJ2-1; 10 bases align to TRBD2. The sequencing input was blood. CDR3 loop: CASSQVLAGEAYNEQFF. The CDR3 region has the DNA TGCGCCAGCAGCCAAGTGCTAGCGGGAGAAGCCTACAATGAGCAGTTCTTC.